Listed below are T cell receptor beta chains from one sample, sequenced in a study of a mutant IDH1 vaccine in newly diagnosed glioma. The repertoire was sequenced with immunoSEQ multiplex PCR; TCRdb's copy has only in-frame clones and lacks some. Counted here are more than 20,000 clones, approximately 85% occurring once; the ten biggest clones make up about 5.4%. The sequencing used PBMCs, collected from a glioma patient treated with radiotherapy, temozolomide or both. The receptors derive from a man aged 35 to 55 with glioma. The CDR3 runs from the conserved cysteine through the conserved F or W. Fields, in order: V gene, clone size, J gene, D gene, CDR3 protein, CDR3 DNA. D genes are given only for firm matches. Clone size, where shown, is once, few, many, or a class for clones that have expanded.

V gene: TRBV5-1
clone size: NA
J gene: TRBJ2-3
D gene: TRBD2
CDR3 protein: CASSLRGVRDTQYF
CDR3 DNA: TGCGCCAGCAGCTTGCGGGGGGTCAGAGATACGCAGTATTTT

V gene: TRBV5-1
clone size: NA
J gene: TRBJ1-2
D gene: NA
CDR3 protein: CASSWNMEAGGYTF
CDR3 DNA: TGCGCCAGCAGCTGGAACATGGAGGCTGGTGGCTACACCTTC

V gene: TRBV2
clone size: NA
J gene: TRBJ1-4
D gene: TRBD1
CDR3 protein: CASTQTGANEKLFF
CDR3 DNA: TGTGCCAGCACGCAGACAGGGGCAAATGAAAAACTGTTTTTT

V gene: TRBV2
clone size: once
J gene: TRBJ1-2
D gene: NA
CDR3 protein: CASSEGASNYGYTF
CDR3 DNA: TGTGCCAGCAGTGAAGGCGCCTCTAACTATGGCTACACCTTC

V gene: TRBV5-4
clone size: NA
J gene: TRBJ1-1
D gene: NA
CDR3 protein: CASSYVQGGNTEAFF
CDR3 DNA: TGTGCCAGCAGTTACGTCCAGGGTGGGAACACTGAAGCTTTCTTT

V gene: TRBV30
clone size: NA
J gene: TRBJ1-6
D gene: NA
CDR3 protein: CAWSVLGFHGDSPLHF
CDR3 DNA: TGTGCCTGGAGTGTACTAGGGTTCCATGGGGATTCACCCCTCCACTTT

V gene: TRBV10-3
clone size: NA
J gene: TRBJ1-5
D gene: NA
CDR3 protein: CAIRSGEHQPQHF
CDR3 DNA: TGTGCCATCAGGAGTGGAGAGCATCAGCCCCAGCATTTT

V gene: TRBV5-1
clone size: NA
J gene: TRBJ1-2
D gene: NA
CDR3 protein: CASSLTGGSNYGYTF
CDR3 DNA: TGCGCCAGCAGCTTAACCGGGGGCTCTAACTATGGCTACACCTTC

V gene: TRBV4-1
clone size: NA
J gene: TRBJ1-4
D gene: NA
CDR3 protein: CASSPARGPEEKLFF
CDR3 DNA: TGCGCCAGCAGCCCCGCCCGGGGGCCGGAGGAAAAACTGTTTTTT

V gene: TRBV2
clone size: NA
J gene: TRBJ1-1
D gene: NA
CDR3 protein: CASSEDAGEAFF
CDR3 DNA: TGTGCCAGCAGTGAAGACGCCGGTGAAGCTTTCTTT

V gene: TRBV6-1
clone size: NA
J gene: TRBJ2-3
D gene: NA
CDR3 protein: CASRASGAADTQYF
CDR3 DNA: TGTGCCAGCAGAGCTTCGGGAGCGGCAGATACGCAGTATTTT

V gene: TRBV2
clone size: NA
J gene: TRBJ1-5
D gene: NA
CDR3 protein: CASSEATGKRGNQPQHF
CDR3 DNA: TGTGCCAGCAGTGAAGCCACAGGGAAGCGAGGCAATCAGCCCCAGCATTTT

V gene: TRBV10-3
clone size: NA
J gene: TRBJ1-2
D gene: TRBD1
CDR3 protein: CAISERDRGYYGYTF
CDR3 DNA: TGTGCCATCAGTGAGAGGGACAGGGGTTACTATGGCTACACCTTC

V gene: TRBV29-1
clone size: medium-sized
J gene: TRBJ1-1
D gene: TRBD1
CDR3 protein: CSVERTGGLWDFF
CDR3 DNA: TGCAGCGTTGAGAGGACAGGGGGACTTTGGGATTTCTTT

V gene: TRBV4-1
clone size: NA
J gene: TRBJ1-1
D gene: NA
CDR3 protein: CASSQELGRTEAFF
CDR3 DNA: TGCGCCAGCAGCCAAGAATTAGGGCGGACTGAAGCTTTCTTT

V gene: TRBV5-1
clone size: NA
J gene: TRBJ1-2
D gene: TRBD1
CDR3 protein: CASSLEGTGNYGYTF
CDR3 DNA: TGCGCCAGCAGCTTGGAAGGGACAGGGAACTATGGCTACACCTTC

V gene: TRBV7-8
clone size: once
J gene: TRBJ2-1
D gene: TRBD2
CDR3 protein: CASSKGRVRTSGGDNEQFF
CDR3 DNA: TGTGCCAGCAGCAAAGGGAGAGTTAGGACTAGCGGGGGAGACAATGAGCAGTTCTTC

V gene: TRBV6-1
clone size: NA
J gene: TRBJ2-4
D gene: NA
CDR3 protein: CAIDRGAGIQYF
CDR3 DNA: TGTGCCATCGATCGGGGGGCCGGCATTCAGTACTTC

V gene: TRBV4-3
clone size: NA
J gene: TRBJ1-2
D gene: TRBD1
CDR3 protein: CASSQDLGTANYGYTF
CDR3 DNA: TGCGCCAGCAGCCAAGACTTAGGGACAGCTAACTATGGCTACACCTTC

V gene: TRBV19
clone size: once
J gene: TRBJ1-4
D gene: NA
CDR3 protein: CASSIGGGATNEKLFF
CDR3 DNA: TGTGCCAGTAGTATCGGCGGCGGGGCAACTAATGAAAAACTGTTTTTT

V gene: TRBV7-2
clone size: once
J gene: TRBJ1-4
D gene: NA
CDR3 protein: CASSPERDEKLFF
CDR3 DNA: TGTGCCAGCAGCCCAGAACGAGACGAAAAACTGTTTTTT

V gene: TRBV7-9
clone size: NA
J gene: TRBJ2-7
D gene: NA
CDR3 protein: CASRPTGLSYEQYF
CDR3 DNA: TGTGCCAGCAGACCAACGGGGCTCAGCTACGAGCAGTACTTC